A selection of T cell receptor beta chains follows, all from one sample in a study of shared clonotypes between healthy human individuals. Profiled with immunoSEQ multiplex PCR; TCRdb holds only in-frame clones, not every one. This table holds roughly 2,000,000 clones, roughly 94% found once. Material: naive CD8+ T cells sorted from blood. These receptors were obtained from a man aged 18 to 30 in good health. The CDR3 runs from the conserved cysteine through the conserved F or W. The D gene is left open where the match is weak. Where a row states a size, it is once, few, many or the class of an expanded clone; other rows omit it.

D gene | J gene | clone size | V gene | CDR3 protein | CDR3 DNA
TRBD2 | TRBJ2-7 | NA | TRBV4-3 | CASSYSRSGGGYEQYF | TGCGCCAGCAGCTATTCCCGTAGCGGGGGCGGCTACGAGCAGTACTTC
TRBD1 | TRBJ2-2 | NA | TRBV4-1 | CASQISGGRGTGELFF | TGCGCCAGCCAGATTTCAGGGGGAAGGGGGACCGGGGAGCTGTTTTTT
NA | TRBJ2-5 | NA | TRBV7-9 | CASSLVSSEETQYF | TGTGCCAGCAGCTTAGTGTCCTCAGAAGAGACCCAGTACTTC
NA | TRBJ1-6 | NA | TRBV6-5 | CASGGSPLHF | TGTGCCAGCGGGGGTTCACCCCTCCACTTT
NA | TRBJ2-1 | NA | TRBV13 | CASSLGGGEQFF | TGTGCCAGCAGCTTAGGAGGGGGTGAGCAGTTCTTC
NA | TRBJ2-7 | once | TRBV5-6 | CASSLALKGSDEQYF | TGTGCCAGCAGCTTGGCCTTAAAGGGTTCAGACGAGCAGTACTTC
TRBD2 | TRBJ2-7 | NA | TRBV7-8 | CASSSGLALSLVAYEQYF | TGTGCCAGCAGCTCCGGACTAGCGTTGTCCCTTGTGGCCTACGAGCAGTACTTC
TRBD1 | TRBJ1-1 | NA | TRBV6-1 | CASRDRVNTEAFF | TGTGCCAGCAGAGACAGGGTGAACACTGAAGCTTTCTTT
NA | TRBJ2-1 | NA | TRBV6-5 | CASSRTNDNEQFF | TGTGCCAGCAGCCGCACAAACGACAATGAGCAGTTCTTC
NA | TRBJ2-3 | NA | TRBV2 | CASSELIGTDTQYF | TGTGCCAGCAGTGAATTAATAGGCACAGATACGCAGTATTTT
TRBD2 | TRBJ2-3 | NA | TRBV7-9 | CASSFLLAGVTDTQYF | TGTGCCAGCAGCTTCTTACTAGCGGGGGTCACCGATACGCAGTATTTT
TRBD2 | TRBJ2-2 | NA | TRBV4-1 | CASSQGAGGNTGELFF | TGCGCCAGCAGCCAAGGGGCGGGAGGGAACACCGGGGAGCTGTTTTTT
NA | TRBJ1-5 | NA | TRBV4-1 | CASSQEVGNSNQPQHF | TGCGCCAGCAGCCAAGAGGTAGGGAACAGCAATCAGCCCCAGCATTTT
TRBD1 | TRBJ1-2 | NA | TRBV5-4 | CASRNTGDGLGYTF | TGTGCCAGCAGGAACACAGGGGACGGATTGGGCTACACCTTC
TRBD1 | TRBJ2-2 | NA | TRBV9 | CASSLGTGDTGELFF | TGTGCCAGCAGCTTGGGGACAGGGGACACCGGGGAGCTGTTTTTT
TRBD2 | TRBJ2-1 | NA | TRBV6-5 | CASFVGGILDEQFF | TGTGCCAGCTTTGTGGGAGGGATTCTCGATGAGCAGTTCTTC
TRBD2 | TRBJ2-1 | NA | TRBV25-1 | CASSGSGALYNEQFF | TGTGCCAGCAGTGGGAGCGGGGCCCTCTACAATGAGCAGTTCTTC
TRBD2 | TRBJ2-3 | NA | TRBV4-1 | CASSQDPSGGPTDTQYF | TGCGCCAGCAGCCAAGATCCGAGCGGGGGGCCCACAGATACGCAGTATTTT
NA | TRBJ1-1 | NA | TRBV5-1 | CASSLAGSENTEAFF | TGCGCCAGCAGCTTGGCAGGGTCGGAGAACACTGAAGCTTTCTTT
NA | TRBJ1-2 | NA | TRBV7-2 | CASSFPGADYGYTF | TGTGCCAGCAGCTTCCCAGGGGCCGACTATGGCTACACCTTC
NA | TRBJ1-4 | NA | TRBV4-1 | CASSQVQGNEKLFF | TGCGCCAGCAGCCAAGTGCAGGGGAATGAAAAACTGTTTTTT
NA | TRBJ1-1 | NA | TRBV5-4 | CASSPAGVGTEAFF | TGTGCCAGCAGCCCCGCAGGGGTAGGTACTGAAGCTTTCTTT
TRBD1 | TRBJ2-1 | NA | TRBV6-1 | CATPGDRYSYNEQFF | TGTGCCACTCCCGGGGACAGATACTCCTACAATGAGCAGTTCTTC
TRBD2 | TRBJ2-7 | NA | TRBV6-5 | CASSAGGPNYEQYF | TGTGCCAGCAGCGCGGGGGGCCCTAACTACGAGCAGTACTTC
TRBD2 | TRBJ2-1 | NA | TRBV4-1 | CASSHPGGPPDNEQFF | TGCGCCAGCAGCCACCCGGGGGGGCCACCCGACAATGAGCAGTTCTTC
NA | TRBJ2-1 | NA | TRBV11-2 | CASSLGPARVEQFF | TGTGCCAGCAGCCTGGGGCCCGCTCGGGTTGAGCAGTTCTTC
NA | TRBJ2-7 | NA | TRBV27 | CASSLSEKGSSYEQYF | TGTGCCAGCAGTTTATCGGAAAAGGGAAGCTCCTACGAGCAGTACTTC